These 26 T cell receptor beta chains originate from one sample sequenced in a study of cytomegalovirus exposure and HLA in healthy donors (dated by TCRdb to about 2017). Library creation used the immunoSEQ multiplex PCR assay. For the multiplex PCR, a mixture combining 60 forward primers for TCR Vbeta segments and 13 reverse primers for TCR Jbeta segments was used. TCRdb provides this immuneACCESS table in a form limited to in-frame rearrangements. Some clones are lacking; in checked studies, under half of them reflect an unresolved V gene, and why the rest are absent is not known. For this sample there are 110,000 to 150,000 clones; under 80% appear just once. Of the sample, less than 3% is held by the ten largest clones. The sequenced material came from PBMCs. These receptors were taken from a male donor in good health and CMV-seronegative.

V is TRBV4-1 and J is TRBJ2-5; 8 positions agree with TRBD2. The germline gives CDR1 MGHRA, CDR2 YSYEKL. With 0 bases clipped from V and 5 bases from J, the junction kept 11 bases outside the gene matches. The CDR3 runs to 17 residues. DNA of the CDR3: TGCGCCAGCAGCCAAGAGGCGGGGGGCGGATTTTGGGAGACCCAGTACTTC. The encoded protein is CASSQEAGGGFWETQYF.

V is TRBV29-1 and J is TRBJ2-7; 10 bases agree with TRBD1. V was clipped by 6 bases and J by 4 bases; unmatched bases: 3. The CDR3 is 12 residues long. The V gene's germline CDR1 is SQVTM and CDR2 ANQGSEA. The DNA for the CDR3 is TGCAGCGTGACAGGGGGCGTTTACGAGCAGTACTTC. Protein: CSVTGGVYEQYF.

This sequence joins TRBV7-8 and TRBJ2-1, with D possibly TRBD1 on 6 matching bases. This CDR3 has 14 residues. The germline V gene encodes CDR1 SGHVS and CDR2 FQNEAQ. Trimming left V 0 bases short and J 9 bases short, with 12 bases between. The chain's CDR3 is CASSLAPQGGEQFF. Here the CDR3 DNA reads TGTGCCAGCAGCTTAGCTCCACAGGGTGGTGAGCAGTTCTTC.

V and J are TRBV25-1 and TRBJ1-2; 8 bases map to TRBD1. V was pared by 7 bases and J by 2 bases, with 12 bases of the junction left unmatched. The V gene's germline CDR1 is MGHDK and CDR2 SYGVNS. The CDR3 length is 16 residues. Here the CDR3 reads CASTYRDRGPNYGYTF. CDR3 coding DNA: TGTGCCAGCACATACCGCGACAGGGGACCCAACTATGGCTACACCTTC.

Note on this clone: As the CDR3 is not closed by the conserved phenylalanine or tryptophan, this likely results from a read error. The chain recombines TRBV6-1 with TRBJ1-1; no definite D call. The V and J ends lost 3 bases and 1 base respectively, with 9 bases between them. The CDR3 covers 14 residues. Germline V CDR1 and CDR2: MNHNS, SASEGT. The CDR3 DNA follows: TGTGCCAGCAGTGATCTTTCGGGGAACACTGAAGCTTTCTCT. Its protein is CASSDLSGNTEAFS.

V gene TRBV5-5 combines with J gene TRBJ2-5, with D possibly being TRBD2 (7 bases). Trimming stripped 0 bases from V and 1 base from J, with 13 bases between. CDR1 is SGHKS and CDR2 is YYEKEE in the germline V gene (reference sequence). The CDR3 consists of 16 residues. DNA of the CDR3: TGTGCCAGCAGCTTGGAACGGGGGGCCGCCCAAGAGACCCAGTACTTC. Protein sequence: CASSLERGAAQETQYF.

The chain joins TRBV19 to TRBJ2-1; perhaps TRBD1 as D (6 bases). CDR1 is LNHDA, CDR2 SQIVND, per germline (reference sequence). The CDR3 has 13 amino acids. Trimming pared 7 bases from V and 4 bases from J, leaving 11 bases between. The CDR3 DNA sequence: TGTGCCAGTACCAGTCAGGGGTACAATGAGCAGTTCTTC. Amino acid sequence: CASTSQGYNEQFF.

This chain's CDR3 is CASSEGTGYGYTF. The CDR3, as DNA: TGTGCCAGCAGTGAAGGGACAGGCTATGGCTACACCTTC. The chain couples TRBV2 to TRBJ1-2; 7 bases fit TRBD1. The germline V gene encodes CDR1 SNHLY and CDR2 FYNNEI. The CDR3 covers 13 residues. The V and J ends lost 1 base and 4 bases, in that order; junction bases with no gene match: 0. Full variable domain (remainder filled in from reference TRBV2 and TRBJ1-2): EPEVTQTPSHQVTQMGQEVILRCVPISNHLYFYWYRQILGQKVEFLVSFYNNEISEKSEIFDDQFSVERPDGSNFTLKIRSTKLEDSAMYFCASSEGTGYGYTFGSGTRLTVV.

This clone was observed a single time. This sequence joins TRBV18 and TRBJ1-1; D unclear. V dropped 6 bases and J dropped 1 base, with 12 bases sitting between them. In germline, CDR1 is KGHSH, CDR2 LQKENI. The CDR3 is 14 residues long. The CDR3 here is CASSADLSNTEAFF. DNA of the CDR3: TGTGCCAGCTCCGCGGATTTGTCGAACACTGAAGCTTTCTTT.

In nucleotides, the CDR3 is TGTGCCAGTAGTCGACGACTAGCGGGGCCCGGAGAAACTTACAATGAGCAGTTCTTC. It encodes CASSRRLAGPGETYNEQFF. V is TRBV19 and J is TRBJ2-1; 11 bases match TRBD2. Germline trimming cut 5 bases from V and 4 bases from J; bases unmatched to any gene: 16. Per the germline V gene, CDR1 is LNHDA and CDR2 is SQIVND (reference sequence). The CDR3 extends over 19 amino acids.

The CDR3 coding sequence is TGCAGCGTTGGGTCCGGGAGGGACATTCAGTACTTC. Translated: CSVGSGRDIQYF. The chain links TRBV29-1 to TRBJ2-4; 8 nucleotides agree with TRBD2. This CDR3 contains 12 residues. Germline CDR1 and CDR2: SQVTM and ANQGSEA. Unmatched junction bases numbered 4, after V lost 4 bases and J lost 8 bases. Full variable domain (rest looked up from reference TRBV29-1 and TRBJ2-4): SAVISQKPSRDICQRGTSLTIQCQVDSQVTMMFWYRQQPGQSLTLIATANQGSEATYESGFVIDKFPISRPNLTFSTLTVSNMSPEDSSIYLCSVGSGRDIQYFGAGTRLSVL.

Only a few counts were recorded for this clone. The chain recombines TRBV29-1 with TRBJ2-1; 7 nucleotides agree with TRBD1. Germline-derived CDR1 and CDR2 are SQVTM and ANQGSEA. This CDR3 comprises 14 residues. The V gene end was trimmed by 4 bases and the J gene end by 2 bases; junction bases not matched to a gene: 5. The CDR3 loop is CSVATGVAYNEQFF. CDR3 sequence (DNA): TGCAGCGTTGCCACAGGGGTCGCCTACAATGAGCAGTTCTTC.

This chain links TRBV6-6 with TRBJ1-1; no definite D call. Germline V CDR1 and CDR2: MNHNY, SVGAGI (reference sequence). Deletions cut 2 bases from V and 0 bases from J, with 10 bases between. CDR3 length: 15 residues. The CDR3 DNA reads TGTGCCAGCAGTTACGAACCGGGGATGAACACTGAAGCTTTCTTT. Protein sequence: CASSYEPGMNTEAFF.

This sequence joins TRBV7-3 and TRBJ2-3; D not resolved. This CDR3 has 16 amino acids. Per germline, CDR1 SGHTA and CDR2 FQGTGA. Trimming stripped 1 base from V and 3 bases from J, with 14 bases between. The CDR3 loop reads CASSLNPSAATDTQYF. In DNA, the CDR3 is TGTGCCAGCAGCTTAAACCCTAGTGCGGCAACAGATACGCAGTATTTT. The full variable domain, its missing parts supplied by reference TRBV7-3 and TRBJ2-3, is GAGVSQTPSNKVTEKGKYVELRCDPISGHTALYWYRQSLGQGPEFLIYFQGTGAADDSGLPNDRFFAVRPEGSVSTLKIQRTERGDSAVYLCASSLNPSAATDTQYFGPGTRLTVL.

The CDR3 DNA reads TGTGCCAGCAGGGAGGGTGTAAACAATCAGCCCCAGCATTTT. Encoded protein: CASREGVNNQPQHF. J is TRBJ1-5 and V is TRBV6-5; no definite D call. The CDR3 spans 14 residues. V was cut by 6 bases and J by 3 bases, with 12 bases left in between. Germline V gene lookup returns CDR1 MNHEY and CDR2 SVGAGI.

The V and J genes are TRBV6-6 and TRBJ1-4, with 10 bases aligning to TRBD1. Germline lookup yields CDR1 MNHNY and CDR2 SVGAGI (reference sequence). The CDR3 loop spans 15 amino acids. The V and J ends lost 5 bases and 7 bases, in that order; junction bases with no gene match: 7. The CDR3 DNA reads TGTGCCAGCAGTGACCGGGACAGGGGAATTGAAAAACTGTTTTTT. Translated, it gives CASSDRDRGIEKLFF.

The chain uses TRBV5-1 and TRBJ2-3, with a tentative D call TRBD2 (5 bases). Trimming cost V 4 bases and J 4 bases, with 13 bases left between them. The CDR3 is made up of 14 amino acids. The germline gives CDR1 SGHRS, CDR2 YFSETQ. This CDR3 is CASSLRTGADTQYF. The CDR3 nucleotides read TGCGCCAGCAGCCTGAGGACTGGCGCAGATACGCAGTATTTT. Together with reference TRBV5-1 and TRBJ2-3, the CDR3 gives the full variable domain: KAGVTQTPRYLIKTRGQQVTLSCSPISGHRSVSWYQQTPGQGLQFLFEYFSETQRNKGNFPGRFSGRQFSNSRSEMNVSTLELGDSALYLCASSLRTGADTQYFGPGTRLTVL.

The gene calls are TRBV5-8 and TRBJ1-4; 11 bases line up with TRBD1. This CDR3 is built from 17 residues. CDR1 is SGHTS and CDR2 is YDEGEE in the germline V gene. V lost 4 bases, J lost 7 bases, and 12 bases stayed unmatched. This CDR3 reads CASSRRDRGSLSEKLFF. The DNA for the CDR3 is TGTGCCAGCAGCCGAAGGGACAGGGGGAGTTTAAGTGAAAAACTGTTTTTT.

This chain uses TRBV30 with TRBJ1-3, with 7 bases aligning to TRBD1. Trimming cost V 5 bases and J 3 bases; bases outside gene matches: 4. Germline CDR1 GTSNPN, CDR2 SVGIG (reference sequence). The CDR3 runs 13 residues. The CDR3 region is CAWQGGRGNTIYF. The CDR3 DNA is TGTGCCTGGCAGGGGGGCCGTGGAAACACCATATATTTT.

V is TRBV5-6 and J is TRBJ2-3; TRBD2 matches 9 bases. CDR3 length equals 15 residues. V was pared by 4 bases and J by 7 bases, with 10 bases of the junction left unmatched. Germline V gene lookup returns CDR1 SGHDT and CDR2 YYEEEE. CDR3 protein: CASSPSGVKGNTQYF. The CDR3 bases are TGTGCCAGCAGCCCTAGCGGGGTTAAGGGGAATACGCAGTATTTT.

The chain combines TRBV30 with TRBJ1-2, with unresolved D. V was clipped by 4 bases and J by 4 bases, with 19 bases between them. CDR1 and CDR2 from the germline V gene are GTSNPN and SVGIG (reference sequence). CDR3 size: 15 residues. In DNA, the CDR3 is TGTGCCTGGACCACGGGCCTTCCAGGAGGCTATGGCTACACCTTC. As protein: CAWTTGLPGGYGYTF.

The DNA of the CDR3 is TGTGCCAGCAGCGTAGAAGGGACTAGCGGGACCTACAATGAGCAGTTCTTC. As protein: CASSVEGTSGTYNEQFF. The chain couples TRBV9 to TRBJ2-1; 13 bases are a match to TRBD2. V gave up 0 bases and J gave up 2 bases; unmatched junction bases: 2. Germline CDR1 reads SGDLS; CDR2 reads YYNGEE. The CDR3 is 17 residues long.

This CDR3 reads CSATGGTEAFF. For the CDR3, the DNA is TGCAGTGCGACAGGGGGCACTGAAGCTTTCTTT. The chain joins TRBV20-1 to TRBJ1-1; 9 bases are a match to TRBD1. Germline-derived CDR1 and CDR2 are DFQATT and SNEGSKA (reference sequence). The CDR3 extends over 11 amino acids. The ends lost 6 bases at V and 4 bases at J; junction bases unmatched: 0.

The gene calls are TRBV5-3 and TRBJ2-2; 9 nucleotides match TRBD2. TRBV5-3 is sorted into the ORF group, with uncertain function. The CDR3 is 19 amino acids. V lost 0 bases, J lost 5 bases, and 14 bases stayed unmatched. CDR3 nucleotides: TGTGCCAGAAGCTTGGTAGATAGGGGCGGGGGGGCCGAAACCGGGGAGCTGTTTTTT. Residues: CARSLVDRGGGAETGELFF.

The chain has TRBV6-5 and TRBJ1-5; 7 positions match TRBD1. The V segment lost 7 bases and the J segment 4 bases; nucleotides outside the gene matches: 10. The CDR3 sequence is 15 residues long. Germline V CDR1 and CDR2: MNHEY, SVGAGI. Here the CDR3 reads CASTPGGGRNQPQHF. In DNA, the CDR3 is TGTGCCAGCACCCCTGGAGGGGGCCGGAATCAGCCCCAGCATTTT.

The genes are TRBV5-1 and TRBJ2-1; D possibly corresponds to TRBD2 (6 bases). V gave up 0 bases and J gave up 0 bases, with 10 bases separating them. The CDR3 has 16 residues. Germline-derived CDR1 and CDR2 are SGHRS and YFSETQ. The CDR3 loop is CASSLDPGSSYNEQFF. The CDR3 nucleotides are TGCGCCAGCAGCTTGGATCCCGGGAGCTCCTACAATGAGCAGTTCTTC.